The entry below describes one T cell receptor beta chain. What it recognizes is unknown. The sample comes from a study of spatial heterogeneity in lung cancer. Whole-study context: Every unique TCR and UMI combination, on average, appeared more than ten times in raw reads. Study observations and caveats: Expanded alpha and beta TCR counts within tumors tracked tumor mutation counts.

Time point specified: sample taken at primary tumor resection. More than 70 TRACERx patients with early, untreated non-small cell lung cancer donated samples. Material for sequencing was whole RNA from tumor, nontumor lung or frozen PBMC, left unsorted. Germline V gives CDR1 SGHKS, CDR2 YYEKEE (reference sequence). The CDR3 totals 14 residues. V lost 0 bases and J 3 bases, leaving 7 bases between the germline ends. TCRdb passed the 5' RACE reads through MiXCR, listing each CDR3 protein once. Of 18,000 or so distinct CDR3 sequences listed, 7% to 7.5% are singletons. The V gene is TRBV5-5, the J gene TRBJ1-3, with D unclear. The origin of this receptor is a female donor with early-stage non-small cell lung cancer. The material was lung tumor tissue, obtained at surgery. CDR3 DNA sequence: TGTGCCAGCAGCTTGGGACAAATTGGAAACACCATATATTTT. It codes for CASSLGQIGNTIYF. The whole variable domain, filled in from reference TRBV5-5 and TRBJ1-3, reads DAGVTQSPTHLIKTRGQQVTLRCSPISGHKSVSWYQQVLGQGPQFIFQYYEKEERGRGNFPDRFSARQFPNYSSELNVNALLLGDSALYLCASSLGQIGNTIYFGEGSWLTVV.